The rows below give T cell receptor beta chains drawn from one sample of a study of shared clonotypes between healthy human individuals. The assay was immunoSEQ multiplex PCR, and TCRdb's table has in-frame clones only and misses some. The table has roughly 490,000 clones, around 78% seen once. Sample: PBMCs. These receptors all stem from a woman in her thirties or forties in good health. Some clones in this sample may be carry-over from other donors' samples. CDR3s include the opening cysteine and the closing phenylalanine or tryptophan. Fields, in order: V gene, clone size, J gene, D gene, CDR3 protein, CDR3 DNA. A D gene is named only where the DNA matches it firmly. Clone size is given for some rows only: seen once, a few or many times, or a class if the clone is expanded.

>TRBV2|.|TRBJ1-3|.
CASSELLSGNTIYF
TGTGCCAGCAGTGAACTTTTGTCTGGAAACACCATATATTTT
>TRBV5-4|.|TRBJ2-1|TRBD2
CASSVGRLAGVDEQFF
TGTGCCAGCAGCGTGGGCCGGCTAGCGGGAGTCGATGAGCAGTTCTTC
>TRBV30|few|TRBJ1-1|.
CAWVIFPNTEAFF
TGTGCCTGGGTTATATTCCCGAACACTGAAGCTTTCTTT
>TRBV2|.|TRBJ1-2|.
CASSEGGNYGYTF
TGTGCCAGCAGTGAGGGTGGTAACTATGGCTACACCTTC
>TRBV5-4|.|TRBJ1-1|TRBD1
CASSRGQGEMNTEAFF
TGTGCCAGCAGCCGGGGACAGGGGGAGATGAACACTGAAGCTTTCTTT
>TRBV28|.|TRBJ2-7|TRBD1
CASSAPATGAGEQYF
TGTGCCAGCAGTGCCCCCGCGACAGGGGCGGGCGAGCAGTACTTC
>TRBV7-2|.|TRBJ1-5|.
CASSLDPKQPQHF
TGTGCCAGCAGCTTAGACCCAAAACAGCCCCAGCATTTT
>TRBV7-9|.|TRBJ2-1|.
CASSFLTGTYNEQFF
TGTGCCAGCAGCTTCCTGACAGGAACTTACAATGAGCAGTTCTTC
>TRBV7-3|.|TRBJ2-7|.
CASSLEAGIEQYF
TGTGCCAGCAGCTTAGAAGCAGGGATCGAGCAGTACTTC
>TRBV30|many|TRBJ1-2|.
CAWRRAGFANYGYTF
TGTGCCTGGAGAAGAGCAGGGTTTGCTAACTATGGCTACACCTTC
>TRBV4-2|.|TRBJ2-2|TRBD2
CASSQRLARNTGELFF
TGTGCCAGCAGCCAAAGACTAGCGAGGAACACCGGGGAGCTGTTTTTT
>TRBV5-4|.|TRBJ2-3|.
CASSSPGGTGSPDTQYF
TGTGCCAGCAGCTCTCCGGGGGGGACAGGATCACCAGATACGCAGTATTTT
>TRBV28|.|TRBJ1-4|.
CASRPQGRGEKLFF
TGTGCCAGCAGACCACAGGGCCGAGGTGAAAAACTGTTTTTT
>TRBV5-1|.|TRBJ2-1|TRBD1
CASSYLPTGPPYNEQFF
TGCGCCAGCAGCTACCTTCCGACAGGGCCCCCCTACAATGAGCAGTTCTTC
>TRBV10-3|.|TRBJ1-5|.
CATLRDSNQPQHF
TGTGCCACCCTAAGGGATAGCAATCAGCCCCAGCATTTT
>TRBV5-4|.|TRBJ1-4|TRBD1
CASSPDRGPASEKLFF
TGTGCCAGCAGCCCGGACAGGGGGCCAGCGAGTGAAAAACTGTTTTTT
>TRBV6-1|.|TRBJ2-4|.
CASSEVGRRAKNIQYF
TGTGCCAGCAGTGAGGTGGGCAGGCGAGCCAAAAACATTCAGTACTTC
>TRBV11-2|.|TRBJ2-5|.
CASTLGVQQETQYF
TGTGCCAGCACCCTGGGGGTGCAGCAAGAGACCCAGTACTTC
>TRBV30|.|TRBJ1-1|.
CAWSYHLDTEAFF
TGTGCCTGGAGTTACCACTTGGACACTGAAGCTTTCTTT
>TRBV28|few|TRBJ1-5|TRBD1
CASRDGQVHQPQHF
TGTGCCAGCAGAGATGGACAGGTTCATCAGCCCCAGCATTTT
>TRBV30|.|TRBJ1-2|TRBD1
CAWSGQGVDGYTF
TGTGCCTGGAGCGGACAGGGAGTGGATGGCTACACCTTC
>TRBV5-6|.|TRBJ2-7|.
CASSSLDRDGGEQYF
TGTGCCAGCAGCTCGCTCGACAGAGACGGCGGGGAGCAGTACTTC
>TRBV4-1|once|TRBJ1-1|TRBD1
CASSRGQGPNTEAFF
TGCGCCAGCAGCCGGGGACAGGGGCCGAACACTGAAGCTTTCTTT
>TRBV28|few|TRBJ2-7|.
CASILGGGSPNEQYF
TGTGCCAGCATTCTAGGGGGTGGCAGCCCTAACGAGCAGTACTTC
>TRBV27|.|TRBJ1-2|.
CASSLSPVVYGYTF
TGTGCCAGCAGTTTATCGCCTGTCGTCTATGGCTACACCTTC
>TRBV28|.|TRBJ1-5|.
CAGGTGQVNQPQHF
TGTGCCGGAGGGACCGGGCAGGTCAATCAGCCCCAGCATTTT
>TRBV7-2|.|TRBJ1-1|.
CASSDSAGGSTEAFF
TGTGCCAGCAGCGATTCCGCCGGGGGGTCCACTGAAGCTTTCTTT
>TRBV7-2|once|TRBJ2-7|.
CASSLTGPQDYEQYF
TGTGCCAGCAGCTTGACCGGTCCGCAGGACTACGAGCAGTACTTC
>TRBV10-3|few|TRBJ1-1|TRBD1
CAISEYTQGAGTEAFF
TGTGCCATCAGTGAGTATACGCAGGGGGCAGGGACTGAAGCTTTCTTT
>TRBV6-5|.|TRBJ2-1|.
CASSYARTVLNEQFF
TGTGCCAGCAGTTACGCCAGGACAGTCCTCAATGAGCAGTTCTTC
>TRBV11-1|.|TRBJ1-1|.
CASSLSIQKNTEAFF
TGTGCCAGCAGCTTATCTATCCAGAAGAACACTGAAGCTTTCTTT
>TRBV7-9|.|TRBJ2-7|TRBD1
CASSSGQGRGKSYEQYF
TGTGCCAGCAGCTCGGGACAGGGGAGAGGGAAATCCTACGAGCAGTACTTC
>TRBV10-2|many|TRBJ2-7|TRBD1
CASSESDRGRPEQYF
TGCGCCAGCAGTGAGTCCGACAGGGGGCGCCCCGAGCAGTACTTC
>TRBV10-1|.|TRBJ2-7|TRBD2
CASSEGTSGRTEQYF
TGCGCCAGCAGTGAGGGGACTAGCGGGAGGACCGAGCAGTACTTC
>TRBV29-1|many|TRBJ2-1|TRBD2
CSVEAAGGPFLYNEQFF
TGCAGCGTTGAAGCAGCGGGAGGGCCGTTTTTGTACAATGAGCAGTTCTTC
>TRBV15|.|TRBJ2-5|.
CATSPDLGETQYF
TGTGCCACCAGTCCTGATTTAGGGGAGACCCAGTACTTC
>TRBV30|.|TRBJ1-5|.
CAWSAGFSGQPQHF
TGTGCCTGGTCGGCAGGGTTTTCGGGGCAGCCCCAGCATTTT
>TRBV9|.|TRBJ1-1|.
CASSVEGDRGRGENTEAFF
TGTGCCAGCAGCGTAGAAGGTGACCGGGGTCGAGGGGAGAACACTGAAGCTTTCTTT
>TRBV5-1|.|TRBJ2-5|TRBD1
CASNGQGSETQYF
TGCGCCAGCAACGGACAGGGCTCGGAGACCCAGTACTTC
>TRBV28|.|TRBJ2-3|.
CASRPLGPGTDTQYF
TGTGCCAGCAGACCCTTGGGGCCGGGCACAGATACGCAGTATTTT
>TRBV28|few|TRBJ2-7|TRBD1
CASSDPRTGVYKQYF
TGTGCCAGCAGCGACCCGAGGACAGGGGTGTACAAGCAGTACTTC
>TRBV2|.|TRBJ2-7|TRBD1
CASKGGFDEQYF
TGTGCCAGCAAAGGGGGCTTTGACGAGCAGTACTTC
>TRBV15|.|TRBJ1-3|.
CATSRDAGSGNTIYF
TGTGCCACCAGCAGAGACGCCGGCTCTGGAAACACCATATATTTT
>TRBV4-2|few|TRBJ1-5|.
CASSQDRGNNQPQHF
TGTGCCAGCAGCCAAGATCGAGGTAACAATCAGCCCCAGCATTTT
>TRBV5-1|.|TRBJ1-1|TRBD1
CASSLSGRGGGTEASF
TGCGCCAGCAGCTTGAGTGGGAGAGGGGGCGGCACTGAAGCTTCCTTT
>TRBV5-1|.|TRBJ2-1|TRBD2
CASSPTETSGHNEQFF
TGCGCCAGCAGCCCGACCGAGACTAGCGGCCACAATGAGCAGTTCTTC
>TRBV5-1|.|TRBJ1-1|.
CASSLDGRRYTEAFF
TGCGCCAGCAGCTTGGACGGGAGAAGATACACTGAAGCTTTCTTT
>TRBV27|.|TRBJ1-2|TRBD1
CASGTGISYGYTF
TGTGCCAGCGGGACAGGGATTTCGTATGGCTACACCTTC
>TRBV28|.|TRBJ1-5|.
CASSSVNSNQPQHF
TGTGCCAGCAGTTCAGTAAATAGCAATCAGCCCCAGCATTTT
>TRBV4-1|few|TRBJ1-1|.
CASSPGIDRLNTEAFF
TGCGCCAGCAGCCCCGGTATCGACAGGCTGAACACTGAAGCTTTCTTT
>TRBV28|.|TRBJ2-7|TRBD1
CASSQPGQGFTEQYF
TGTGCCAGCAGTCAGCCGGGACAGGGGTTTACCGAGCAGTACTTC
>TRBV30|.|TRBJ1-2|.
CAWSPAPLGGYTF
TGTGCCTGGAGTCCGGCACCCCTCGGTGGCTACACCTTC
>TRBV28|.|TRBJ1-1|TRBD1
CASSLPGQGADTEAFF
TGTGCCAGCAGTTTACCGGGACAGGGGGCTGACACTGAAGCTTTCTTT
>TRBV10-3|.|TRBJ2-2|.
CAISTRLTGELFF
TGTGCCATCAGTACCAGGTTGACCGGGGAGCTGTTTTTT
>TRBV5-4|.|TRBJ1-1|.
CASSPAVGGNTEAFF
TGTGCCAGCAGTCCGGCCGTAGGAGGGAACACTGAAGCTTTCTTT